This T cell receptor (beta chain) was recovered during a study of shared clonotypes between healthy human individuals. Profiled with immunoSEQ multiplex PCR; TCRdb holds only in-frame clones, not every one. The repertoire has roughly 480,000 clones, 79% of them found once; the top ten carry 12%. Ten or more counts support this clone. The length of the CDR3 is 15 residues. V was shortened by 7 bases and J by 6 bases, with 18 bases between the two germline ends. Looked up from germline, CDR1 is MNHNS and CDR2 is SASEGT. The receptor comes from a woman between 35 and 50 years old in good health. Some clones in this sample may be carry-over from other donors' samples. The chain recombines TRBV6-1 with TRBJ2-2; D possibly corresponds to TRBD2 (6 bases). Sequencing input: PBMCs. CDR3 in DNA: TGTGCCAGCAATTCCGGGGAGGCTCCCCCCGGGGAGCTGTTTTTT. Residues: CASNSGEAPPGELFF.